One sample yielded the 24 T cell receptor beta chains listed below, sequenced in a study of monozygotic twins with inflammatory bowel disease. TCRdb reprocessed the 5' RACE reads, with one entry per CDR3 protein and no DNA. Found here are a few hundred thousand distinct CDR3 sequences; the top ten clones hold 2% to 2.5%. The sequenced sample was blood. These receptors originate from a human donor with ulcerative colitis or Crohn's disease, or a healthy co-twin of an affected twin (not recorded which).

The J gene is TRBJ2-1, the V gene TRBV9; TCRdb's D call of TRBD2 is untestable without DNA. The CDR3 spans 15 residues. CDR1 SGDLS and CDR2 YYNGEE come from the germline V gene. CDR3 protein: CASSSGGGGGNEQFF.

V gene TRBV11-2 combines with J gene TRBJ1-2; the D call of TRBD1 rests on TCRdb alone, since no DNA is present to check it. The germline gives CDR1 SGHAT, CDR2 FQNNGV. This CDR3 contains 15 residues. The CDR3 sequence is CASSKIDRVDYGYTF. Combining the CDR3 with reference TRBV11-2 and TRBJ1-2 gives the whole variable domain EAGVAQSPRYKIIEKRQSVAFWCNPISGHATLYWYQQILGQGPKLLIQFQNNGVVDDSQLPKDRFSAERLKGVDSTLKIQPAKLEDSAVYLCASSKIDRVDYGYTFGSGTRLTVV.

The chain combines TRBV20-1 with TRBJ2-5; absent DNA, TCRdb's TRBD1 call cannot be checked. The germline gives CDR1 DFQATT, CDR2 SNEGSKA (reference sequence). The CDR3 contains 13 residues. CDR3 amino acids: CSARMGQQETQYF.

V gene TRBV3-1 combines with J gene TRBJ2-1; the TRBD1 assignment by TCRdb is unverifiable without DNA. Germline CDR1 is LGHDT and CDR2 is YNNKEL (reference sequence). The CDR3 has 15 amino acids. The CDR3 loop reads CASSQGDRGRNEQFF.

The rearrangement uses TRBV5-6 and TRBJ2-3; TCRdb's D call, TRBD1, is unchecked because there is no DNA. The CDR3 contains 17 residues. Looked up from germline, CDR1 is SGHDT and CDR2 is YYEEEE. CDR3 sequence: CASSFRTGTSSTDTQYF. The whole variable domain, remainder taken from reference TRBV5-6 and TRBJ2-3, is DAGVTQSPTHLIKTRGQQVTLRCSPKSGHDTVSWYQQALGQGPQFIFQYYEEEERQRGNFPDRFSGHQFPNYSSELNVNALLLGDSALYLCASSFRTGTSSTDTQYFGPGTRLTVL.

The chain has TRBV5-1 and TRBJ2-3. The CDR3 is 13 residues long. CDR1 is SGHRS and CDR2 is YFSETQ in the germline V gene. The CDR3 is CASSVSGTDTQYF.

Here the CDR3 reads CASSPPPGRANTQYF. The chain joins TRBV6-1 to TRBJ2-3; TCRdb's assignment of TRBD1 cannot be checked, as there is no DNA. The CDR3 is made up of 15 amino acids. Germline V gene data show CDR1 as MNHNS and CDR2 as SASEGT.

This CDR3 reads CSAPVSTDTQYF. The genes are TRBV20-1 and TRBJ2-3; the TCRdb call, TRBD1, lacks DNA for checking. The CDR3 sequence is 12 residues long. Germline CDR1 is DFQATT and CDR2 is SNEGSKA (reference sequence).

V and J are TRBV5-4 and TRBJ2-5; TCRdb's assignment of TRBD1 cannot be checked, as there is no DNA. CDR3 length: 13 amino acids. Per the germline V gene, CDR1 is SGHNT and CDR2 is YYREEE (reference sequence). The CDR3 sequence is CASSYDRVGTQYF.

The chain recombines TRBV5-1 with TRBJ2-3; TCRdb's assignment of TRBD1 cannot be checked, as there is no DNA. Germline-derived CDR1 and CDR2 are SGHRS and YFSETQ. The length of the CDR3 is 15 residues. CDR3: CASSKSTGSTDTQYF.

The CDR3: CASSHTVTVLEQYF. This chain links TRBV3-1 with TRBJ2-7; TCRdb indicates TRBD1, and absent DNA this call remains unverified. Germline V lookup: CDR1 LGHDT, CDR2 YNNKEL (reference sequence). This CDR3 comprises 14 residues.

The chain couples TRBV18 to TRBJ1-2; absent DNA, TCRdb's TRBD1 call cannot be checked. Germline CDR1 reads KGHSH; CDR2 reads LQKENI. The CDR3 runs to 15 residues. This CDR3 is CASSANGQVGDGYTF. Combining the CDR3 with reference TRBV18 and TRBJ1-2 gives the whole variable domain NAGVMQNPRHLVRRRGQEARLRCSPMKGHSHVYWYRQLPEEGLKFMVYLQKENIIDESGMPKERFSAEFPKEGPSILRIQQVVRGDSAAYFCASSANGQVGDGYTFGSGTRLTVV.

The CDR3 spells CASSLASRWNTGELFF. This sequence joins TRBV12-3 or TRBV12-4 and TRBJ2-2. The CDR3 runs to 16 residues.

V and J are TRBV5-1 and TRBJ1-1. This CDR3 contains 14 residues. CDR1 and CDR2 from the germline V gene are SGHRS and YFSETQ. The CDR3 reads CASRGTAVDTEAFF.

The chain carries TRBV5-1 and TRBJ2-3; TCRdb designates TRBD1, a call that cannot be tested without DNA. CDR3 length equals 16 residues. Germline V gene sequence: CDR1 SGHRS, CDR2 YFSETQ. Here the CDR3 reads CASSLGTGGFVDTQYF.

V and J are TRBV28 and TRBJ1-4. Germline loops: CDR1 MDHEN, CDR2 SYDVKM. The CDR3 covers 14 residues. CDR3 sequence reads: CASSRPGTNEKLFF.

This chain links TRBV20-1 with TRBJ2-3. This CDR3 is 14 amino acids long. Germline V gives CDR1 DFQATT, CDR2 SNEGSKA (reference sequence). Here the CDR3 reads CSVTGPRSTDTQYF.

The CDR3 loop reads CASSQDPGAAYEQYF. The rearrangement uses TRBV3-1 and TRBJ2-7; with no DNA, the TCRdb D assignment of TRBD1 cannot be verified. CDR3 size: 15 residues. Germline-derived CDR1 and CDR2 are LGHDT and YNNKEL (reference sequence).

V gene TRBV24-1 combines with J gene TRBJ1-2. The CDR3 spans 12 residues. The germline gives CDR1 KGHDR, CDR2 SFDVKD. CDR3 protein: CATWGVDYGYTF.

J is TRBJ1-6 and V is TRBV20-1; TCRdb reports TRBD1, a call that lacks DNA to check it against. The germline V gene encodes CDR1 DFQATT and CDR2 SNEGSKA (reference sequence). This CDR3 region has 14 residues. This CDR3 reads CSATPSSYNSPLHF.

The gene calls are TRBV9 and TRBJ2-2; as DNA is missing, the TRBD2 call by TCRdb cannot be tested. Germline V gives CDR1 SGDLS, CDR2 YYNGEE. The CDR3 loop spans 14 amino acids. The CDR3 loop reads CASSAHQAPGELFF.

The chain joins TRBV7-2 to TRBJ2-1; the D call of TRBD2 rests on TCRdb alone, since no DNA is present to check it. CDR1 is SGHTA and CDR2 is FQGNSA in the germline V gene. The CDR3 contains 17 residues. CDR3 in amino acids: CASSLGTSGLLPNEQFF.

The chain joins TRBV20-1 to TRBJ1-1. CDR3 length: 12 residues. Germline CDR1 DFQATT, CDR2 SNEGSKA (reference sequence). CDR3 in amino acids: CSALRVNTEAFF.

This chain's CDR3 is CASSYGGGPNTGELFF. J is TRBJ2-2 and V is TRBV6-5; there is no DNA to check the TCRdb D call of TRBD1. The CDR3 loop spans 16 amino acids. The germline gives CDR1 MNHEY, CDR2 SVGAGI.